This entry is about one T cell receptor (beta chain). No antigen is known for it. It has no much larger one-base neighbor in the sample; base qualities were not kept. The library was produced with the immunoSEQ multiplex PCR assay. The multiplex PCR relied on a mix of 60 forward primers for TCR Vbeta segments and 13 reverse primers for TCR Jbeta segments. The CDR3 region of rearranged TCR beta genes was amplified from genomic DNA with a multiplex PCR assay. Amplified TCR beta libraries were sequenced as 87-base-pair reads on the Illumina HiSeq System. The study's processing was this. A later analysis tallied approximately 87 million unique TCR beta chains across the roughly 610 repertoires, and approximately 9.9 million of those chains were shared by two or more donors. To remove PCR and sequencing errors, raw reads were error-corrected and collapsed into unique sequences using a nearest-neighbor algorithm that merged closely related sequences. To assign V, D and J gene segments, CDR3 sequences were aligned to IMGT reference sequences. Each retained sequence needed at least a six-nucleotide match to both a V gene segment and a J gene segment. A rearrangement was called productive if the CDR3 had no stop codons and remained in frame with V and J, and every other rearrangement was called non-productive. Following IMGT convention, CDR3 was defined as the stretch from the second conserved V-encoded cysteine to the conserved J-encoded phenylalanine. In an earlier analysis of more than 550 of the donors, sequences lacking an unambiguous match to a single V gene segment were excluded. In an earlier analysis of approximately 590 of the donors, a V segment was called functional when productive rearrangements were above 56.7%, and segregating when the standard deviation between donors exceeded 5%. To diagnose cytomegalovirus status from the catalog of TCR beta chain sequences, a statistical classification framework was built. In a later analysis, V and J genes were assigned by comparing TCR nucleotide sequences against IMGT/GENE-DB human TR gene sequences. A later analysis assigned CDR3 sequences and most-parsimonious VDJ recombination scenarios with the TCRdist pipeline. In a later analysis, each TCR beta chain was defined by its CDR3 amino acid sequence together with its V-gene family, and reads lacking a unique V-gene family were excluded. A later analysis removed nearly 600 highly shared, low-generation-probability nucleotide sequences to deal with suspected cross-contamination and a sequencing artifact. For each public chain, a later analysis derived a clonal expansion index from normalized ranks of inferred template counts within each repertoire. A later analysis computed generation probabilities with a VDJ recombination model fitted to out-of-frame rearrangements, and checked the results against IGoR. In a later analysis, TCR-TCR, TCR-HLA and TCR-CMV co-occurrence was scored with hypergeometric tests, and a repertoire-size bias correction was applied to TCR pairs. To estimate false discovery rates, a later analysis permuted the HLA or CMV assignments 20 times. In a later analysis, co-occurring TCRs were grouped with DBSCAN, and TCRdist sequence similarity was added when clustering was performed within HLA-allele-positive subsets. For co-occurrence clustering, repertoires with fewer than 30,000 or more than 120,000 public chains were excluded, along with four to six repertoires with anomalous nucleotide sharing. TCRdb re-hosts the immuneACCESS table, in-frame sequences only. Its copies lack some clones; in the studies checked, an unresolved V gene accounts for under half of them, and the cause for the rest is not known. Clonal size and the V and J genes are those of that table, whereas D and trimming came from the DNA. Counted in this sample were over 85,000 clones; approximately 70% of them appeared once. Of the sample, roughly 3.6% is held by the ten largest clones.

These data come from a study of cytomegalovirus exposure and HLA in healthy donors (dated by TCRdb to about 2017). Context from the whole study: According to an earlier analysis of 450 to 650 of the donors, 150 million to 200 million T cells yielded 100 million or so unique TCR beta sequences and around 280 Gb of sequence data. A separate validation cohort of roughly 130 different subjects was used in addition to the approximately 670-subject first cohort. HLA typing included class I and class II loci at four-digit resolution. The study was designed to test whether signatures of past pathogen exposure could be identified by cataloging public T cell receptors. Roughly 300 gigabases of sequencing data and approximately 85 million unique TCR sequences were included in an early release covering around 600 HLA-typed donors. Donor age, sex, ethnicity and CMV serostatus were compiled alongside the repertoire data. The number of typed donors differed by locus: about 620-630 for A, B, C, DRB1 and DQB1; 500 to 550 for DQA1; approximately 600 for DPA1; and around 450 for DPB1. All discovery cohort repertoires had been generated using a single sequencing platform. Across approximately 400 genotyped donors of the cohort, an average of about 250,000 unique TCR beta nucleotide sequences per donor were sequenced, and approximately 17% of those sequences were non-productive. In a later analysis, previously published TCR beta repertoires from 550 to 750 donors were re-analyzed and high-resolution HLA genotyping was added so that TCR occurrence patterns could be studied. The study combined high-throughput TCR immunosequencing, statistical association of individual TCRs with disease status, and machine learning to predict cytomegalovirus infection status. To decide whether each TCR beta V gene segment behaved as functional or pseudogenic, an earlier analysis of fewer than 750 of the donors relied on high-throughput TCR beta sequencing. Of the roughly 400 genotyped donors, approximately 83% fell in the genetic ancestry cluster associated with self-reported Caucasian donors. The later analysis used no new phenotypic data to find candidate immune exposures, relying instead on TCR beta sequences and their occurrence across donors. The study used immunosequencing to profile the T cell repertoires of approximately 650 subjects and linked those repertoires to cytomegalovirus serostatus. Five DR-DQ haplotypes were treated as single units for association and clustering because of strong linkage in the cohort. A later genetic analysis used genome-wide SNP genotypes for about three fifths of the roughly 700 donors, treating that subset as a discovery cohort.

The study at large found these results: A later analysis found that HLA-associated TCR beta chains were more clonally expanded and had lower generation probabilities than equally common non-associated chains. The authors suggested that the approach could potentially be generalized to other disease states and immunological phenotypes. In the study, 150 to 200 TCR beta chains were listed as associated with cytomegalovirus. In an earlier analysis of about 550 of the donors, most TCR beta V segments were observed in productive rearrangements about 90% or about 30% of the time, broadly matching IMGT annotations. HLA typing was unavailable for some donors at each locus, so association tests used only the typed subset. Assigning TCR associations to individual alleles was difficult when HLA alleles, especially DR and DQ, strongly co-occurred. A later analysis reported that several top co-occurrence clusters appeared linked to parvovirus B19, influenza, CMV and Epstein-Barr virus. Sequencing depth was assumed to be roughly uniform across donors in the presence/absence analyses, though that assumption may not hold. The cohort was sequenced for TCR beta chains only, and without alpha or paired-chain data the features that could be detected were limited. Across donors, most TCR sequences were observed very rarely, whereas some public TCRs were present in many individuals. Immune exposure information for the cohort was limited to CMV serostatus. A further reported finding was that TCR beta sequences accurately predicted the HLA-A and HLA-B alleles for most subjects in the first cohort. An association between a missense DCLRE1C variant and V-gene and J-gene trimming of TCR beta chains was found in a later genetic analysis and replicated in an independent cohort. A cluster of highly shared sequence variants was judged likely to be a technical artifact of the sequencing pipeline. In a later analysis, 15,000 to 20,000 TCR beta sequences were associated with specific HLA alleles at a false discovery rate of 0.05. Because the 87-base-pair reads could not distinguish some IMGT-functional V segments, including TRBV6-2 and TRBV6-3, those segments were excluded. Linkage disequilibrium might explain the correlated functional status among segregating V segments, but an unknown experimental factor could not be excluded. The classifier was reported to diagnose cytomegalovirus status with high specificity and sensitivity in both the original and validation cohorts. According to a later genetic analysis, donors in an Asian-associated ancestry cluster had fewer N-insertions in productive TCRs than the approximately 610-donor mean. In a later analysis, most CMV-associated TCR beta chains were found to appear HLA-restricted, with HLA associations seemingly driven largely by CMV exposure. According to a later analysis, TCR association rates differed among HLA loci, with DRB1 alleles showing the most associated TCRs and HLA-C alleles showing the fewest. About 17 rarely observed V segments, including chromosome 9 orphons, were excluded from the earlier analysis of approximately 600 of the donors because counts were too low. In vitro tests confirmed that a few of the cytomegalovirus-associated TCR beta chains recognize cytomegalovirus antigens.

The V and J ends are trimmed by 1 base and 0 bases, leaving 10 bases between them. Per the germline V gene, KGHSH is the CDR1 and LQKENI is the CDR2. The CDR3, cysteine through phenylalanine, is 17 amino acids long. Just CDR3 DNA is preserved here, 51 bases in frame from base 1. The cohort comprised several hundred healthy bone marrow donors. At the time of sampling, every cohort member was nominally healthy, though immune exposures that went unrecorded were likely present. The donor was CMV seronegative and belonged to the group of 350 or so seronegative cohort members. A peripheral blood sample was provided by each donor, and peripheral blood mononuclear cells were used for TCR beta sequencing. The Qiagen DNeasy Blood Extraction Kit was used to extract genomic DNA from the blood cell samples.

The source is a man in his forties in good health and CMV-seronegative. The specimen was PBMCs. The V gene is TRBV18 and the J gene is TRBJ1-6; matching of 6 bases hints at TRBD1 as the D gene. The nucleotide sequence reads as follows: TGTGCCAGCTCACCACGGGGGCTAAGCTCCTATAATTCACCCCTCCACTTT. This sequence encodes CASSPRGLSSYNSPLHF. Here the CDR3 is joined to the reference TRBV18 and TRBJ1-6 genes, and the full variable domain is: NAGVMQNPRHLVRRRGQEARLRCSPMKGHSHVYWYRQLPEEGLKFMVYLQKENIIDESGMPKERFSAEFPKEGPSILRIQQVVRGDSAAYFCASSPRGLSSYNSPLHFGNGTRLTVT.